The clone carrying this T cell receptor beta chain was counted a single time. Its target is not known. This sample was included in a study of blood T cells in healthy people across ages. The study's findings and limits: There were more naive CD4+ cells and higher diversity in long-lived donors than in aged donors.

CDR1 and CDR2 (germline): SNHLY, FYNNEI. The CDR3 runs to 16 residues. V shed 5 bases and J 2 bases; nucleotides not matched to a gene: 9. A second PCR, run for 7 to 11 cycles, used a sample-barcoded 5' primer plus a J-beta primer mix. All samples gave at least 2.5 million CDR3-containing paired-end reads. TCRdb reprocessed the 5' RACE reads via MiXCR and lists one record per CDR3 protein. Counted here are 700,000 to 850,000 distinct CDR3 sequences, about 53% occurring once; the ten biggest clones make up approximately 40%. The chain couples TRBV2 to TRBJ2-3, with 8 bases that match TRBD1. This TCR came from a man aged 80 or over in good health. Source material: blood. As DNA, the CDR3 is TGTGCCAGCAGTTCCCCCGGGACAGGCCACACAGATACGCAGTATTTT. This translates into CASSSPGTGHTDTQYF.